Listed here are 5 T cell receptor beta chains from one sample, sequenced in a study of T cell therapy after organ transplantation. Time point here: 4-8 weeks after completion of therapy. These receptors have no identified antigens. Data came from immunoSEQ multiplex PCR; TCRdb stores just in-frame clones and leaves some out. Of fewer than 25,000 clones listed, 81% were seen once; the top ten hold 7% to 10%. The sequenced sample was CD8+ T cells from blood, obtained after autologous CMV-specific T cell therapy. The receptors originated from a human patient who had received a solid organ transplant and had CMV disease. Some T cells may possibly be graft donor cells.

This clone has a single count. CDR3 DNA: TGTGCCAGCAGTCCCCGCCCCCGCGGGGATGAAGCTTTCTTT. As protein: CASSPRPRGDEAFF. The chain joins TRBV27 to TRBJ1-1; D is ambiguous. V was clipped by 5 bases and J by 7 bases, with 17 bases between them. Germline V CDR1 and CDR2: MNHEY, SMNVEV (reference sequence). The CDR3 sequence is 14 residues long.

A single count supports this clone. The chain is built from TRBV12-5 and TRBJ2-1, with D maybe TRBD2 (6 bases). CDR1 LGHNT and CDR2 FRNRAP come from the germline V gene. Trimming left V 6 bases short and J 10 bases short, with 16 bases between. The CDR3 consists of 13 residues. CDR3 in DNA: TGTGCTAGTGGCGCCCCGACTAGAGGGGAGCAGTTCTTC. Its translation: CASGAPTRGEQFF.

This chain's CDR3 is CASSAGWVINQPQHF. CDR3 nucleotides: TGTGCCAGCAGTGCGGGATGGGTGATTAATCAGCCCCAGCATTTT. The chain combines TRBV6-1 with TRBJ1-5, with D hard to call. From germline, CDR1 is MNHNS and CDR2 SASEGT. This CDR3 has 15 amino acids. With 4 bases removed from V and 4 bases from J, the gap between germline ends came to 14 bases.

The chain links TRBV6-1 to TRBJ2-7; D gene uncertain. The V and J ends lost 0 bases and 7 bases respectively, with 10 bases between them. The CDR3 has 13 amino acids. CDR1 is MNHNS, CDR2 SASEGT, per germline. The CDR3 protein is CASSEAIGWEQYF. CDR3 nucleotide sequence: TGTGCCAGCAGTGAAGCGATCGGCTGGGAGCAGTACTTC.

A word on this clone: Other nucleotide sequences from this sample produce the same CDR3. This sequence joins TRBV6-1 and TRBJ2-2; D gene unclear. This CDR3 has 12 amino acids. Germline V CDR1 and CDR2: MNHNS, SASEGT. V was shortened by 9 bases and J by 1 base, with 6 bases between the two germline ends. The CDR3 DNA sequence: TGTGCCAGTCGTCAGAACACCGGGGAGCTGTTTTTT. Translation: CASRQNTGELFF.